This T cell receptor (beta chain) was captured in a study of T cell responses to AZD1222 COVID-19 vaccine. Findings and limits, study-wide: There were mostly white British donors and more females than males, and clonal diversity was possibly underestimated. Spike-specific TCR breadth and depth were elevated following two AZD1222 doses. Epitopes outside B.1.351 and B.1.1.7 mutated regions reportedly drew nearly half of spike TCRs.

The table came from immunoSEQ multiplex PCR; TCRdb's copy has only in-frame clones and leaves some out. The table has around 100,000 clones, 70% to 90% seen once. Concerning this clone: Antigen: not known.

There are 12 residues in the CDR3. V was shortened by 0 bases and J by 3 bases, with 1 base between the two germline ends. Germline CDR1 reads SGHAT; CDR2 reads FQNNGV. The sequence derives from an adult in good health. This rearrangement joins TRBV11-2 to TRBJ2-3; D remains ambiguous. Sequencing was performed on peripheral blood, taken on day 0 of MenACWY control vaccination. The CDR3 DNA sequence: TGTGCCAGCAGCTTAGAGACAGATACGCAGTATTTT. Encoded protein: CASSLETDTQYF.